This T cell receptor (beta chain) was profiled in a study of blood T cell repertoires in COVID-19. The overall study: Sites across the United States, Italy and Spain contributed samples from acute and convalescent COVID-19.

This clone was recorded once. Germline lookup yields CDR1 MDHEN and CDR2 SYDVKM. The V gene end was trimmed by 5 bases and the J gene end by 5 bases; junction bases not matched to a gene: 13. The CDR3 sequence is 16 residues long. Study processing details: Amplifying reference gene primers gave estimates of nucleated cell counts. The protocol was immunoSEQ multiplex PCR, while the TCRdb copy is restricted to in-frame clones and leaves out a portion. V, J and clone size derive from that table, while D and trimming were established from the DNA sequence. Counted here are 220,000 or so clones, approximately 78% occurring once; the ten biggest clones make up over 7%.

The V gene is TRBV28, the J gene TRBJ2-3, with 7 nucleotides matching TRBD2. This TCR came from a woman older than 75 with COVID-19, enrolled during active disease. The sample taken for sequencing was peripheral blood. DNA for the CDR3: TGTGCCAGCAGTGGGGTCCCGGGGACTATTAAAGATACGCAGTATTTT. Translation gives CASSGVPGTIKDTQYF.